This T cell receptor beta chain was identified during a study of T cell responses to AZD1222 COVID-19 vaccine (dated by TCRdb to the early 2020s). A note on the overall study: A total of approximately 250 trial participants underwent TCR sequencing, of whom about 210 had received two doses of AZD1222 and about 25 had received two doses of the MenACWY control vaccine. Trial participants were enrolled by age into 18-55, 56-69 and 70-plus year subgroups, with around 150, 28 and 57 TCR-sequenced participants respectively.

What the time point label conveys for this sample: about 28 days (+/-7) after the second vaccine dose. AZD1222 recipients with second doses at about 4 weeks or about 12 weeks were pooled, because spike-specific TCR depth and breadth did not differ between schedules. Samples from vaccinated people were obtained from the UK trials COV001 and COV002, which included a single-blind randomized controlled phase 2/3 trial of AZD1222 (ChAdOx1 nCoV-19) in healthy adults. Trial participant PBMC samples were collected at day 0 and day 28 after the second dose for TCRbeta chain sequencing. With regard to this clone: Which antigen it targets is not known. Base qualities are not at hand, and no much larger clone is one base apart.

Trimming accounts for 3 bases at V and 3 bases at J, while the number of junction bases matched to no gene is 8. Reading the germline V gene (reference sequence) gives CDR1 SEHNR and CDR2 FQNEAQ. Inclusive of the bounding cysteine and phenylalanine, the CDR3 is 17 residues long. This entry keeps only the CDR3 DNA: 51 bases, framed from base 1. The research as a whole found: CD4 TCRs associated with the vaccine covered the entire spike protein, and the dominant responses were in regions 160-218 and 743-854. Most participants were white British and females outnumbered males, and the authors suggested that clonal diversity may have been underestimated. Only six or seven AZD1222 recipients were SARS-CoV-2 seropositive at baseline, limiting conclusions about previously exposed vaccinees. Nearly half of unique spike-specific TCRs reportedly recognized epitopes outside regions mutated in the B.1.351 and B.1.1.7 variants. Because no day 14 peak-response samples were available, the repertoires could be characterized only after the peak T cell response. In the small 56-69-year group, the increase in depth fell short of significance, most likely because of low power. After two AZD1222 doses, both the breadth and the depth of spike-specific TCRs were significantly higher than at day 0 and than in MenACWY recipients.

The CDR3 regions of human TCRbeta chains were analyzed by immunosequencing. The source study handled its data this way. Repertoire TCRs were checked for matches against a reference library of SARS-CoV-2-specific TCRs that had been generated using the MIRA antigen-specificity platform. Breadth was defined as the fraction of unique TCRs that were SARS-CoV-2-associated. Depth was defined as the fraction of total T cells that were SARS-CoV-2-associated. Using the MIRA data, each spike-specific TCR was assigned both to the spike region to which the TCR was reactive and to a CD4 or CD8 class. Log10-transformed breadth and depth values were compared by one-way ANOVA with Sidak's multiple comparisons tests. TCRdb limited this immuneACCESS table to in-frame rearrangements with V and J called. A share of clones is missing; checked studies link under half to unresolved V genes, and the rest is unexplained. That table is the source of V, J and clone size, and D and trimming were worked out from the DNA. In this sample the table shows 30,000 to 40,000 clones, more than 75% of which occur a single time. The leading ten clones occupy 4.5% to 5.5% of the sample.

The material was peripheral blood, obtained 28 days after the second AZD1222 dose. The receptor chain draws on TRBV7-9 and TRBJ2-3; 11 junctional bases match TRBD2. This TCR derives from an adult who received the AZD1222 COVID-19 vaccine. The bases read TGTGCCAGCAGCTTGGGTAGCGGGAGGGCCTTGACAGATACGCAGTATTTT. It codes for CASSLGSGRALTDTQYF.